This TCR beta chain came from a study of cytomegalovirus exposure and HLA in healthy donors. At the level of the study: Earlier results showed 90 million to 120 million unique TCR beta sequences derived from approximately 180 million T cells.

Both 60 Vbeta primers and 13 Jbeta primers went into the PCR. Sequenced by immunoSEQ multiplex PCR; TCRdb stores in-frame clones only, minus some. Seen here are 150,000 to 200,000 clones, about 80% observed once, and the top ten hold almost 7%. CDR1 is SNHLY, CDR2 FYNNEI, per germline. Unmatched junction bases numbered 6, after V lost 6 bases and J lost 4 bases. This CDR3 is 15 amino acids long. This sequence originates from a man in his thirties or forties in good health and CMV-seropositive. The chain couples TRBV2 to TRBJ2-1; 10 bases agree with TRBD2. The sequenced material came from PBMCs. CDR3 amino acids: CASRAGTSDYNEQFF. CDR3 in DNA: TGTGCCAGCAGGGCCGGGACTAGCGATTACAATGAGCAGTTCTTC. The whole variable domain, filled in from reference TRBV2 and TRBJ2-1, reads EPEVTQTPSHQVTQMGQEVILRCVPISNHLYFYWYRQILGQKVEFLVSFYNNEISEKSEIFDDQFSVERPDGSNFTLKIRSTKLEDSAMYFCASRAGTSDYNEQFFGPGTRLTVL.